Listed here are 10 T cell receptor beta chains from one sample, sequenced in a study of post-analysis software for immune sequencing data. Study-level results: Five or six TRBV segments were significantly more frequent in patients than in controls. TRBV5-6, TRBV5-1 and TRBV20-1 were among these segments.

Their target antigens are unknown. Unique molecular identifiers were present in the TCR beta cDNA libraries. TCRdb used MiXCR to reprocess the PCR reads, holding one entry per CDR3 protein. The sample has around 500,000 distinct CDR3 sequences, around 31% seen once. The sequenced sample was blood. These receptors came from a girl aged 2-17 years with multiple sclerosis.

This rearrangement joins TRBV10-3 to TRBJ2-1, with 11 nucleotides matching TRBD2. The CDR3 has 16 residues. Germline trimming cut 8 bases from V and 13 bases from J; bases unmatched to any gene: 19. The germline V gene has CDR1 ENHRY and CDR2 SYGVKD. The CDR3 spells CAIASGLAGGKETQFF. Here the CDR3 DNA reads TGTGCCATCGCTTCAGGCCTAGCGGGGGGCAAAGAGACCCAGTTCTTC.

V is TRBV2 and J is TRBJ1-4; 8 bases line up with TRBD1. The CDR3 spans 15 residues. Germline loops: CDR1 SNHLY, CDR2 FYNNEI. V lost 7 bases and J lost 8; bases outside the gene matches: 12. The CDR3 region has the DNA TGTGCCAGCACCTCATACGGGACAGGAGGGGAAAAACTGTTTTTT. Amino acid sequence: CASTSYGTGGEKLFF.

The V gene is TRBV20-1, the J gene TRBJ1-4; weak D call: TRBD1 (5 bases). CDR1 and CDR2 from the germline V gene are DFQATT and SNEGSKA (reference sequence). This CDR3 is built from 14 residues. The ends were cut back, 6 bases at V and 8 bases at J, with 19 bases in the middle. The CDR3 sequence is CSAQSLGVLEKLFF. The CDR3 DNA reads as TGCAGTGCGCAGTCGTTGGGGGTTTTAGAAAAACTGTTTTTT.

This clonotype occurred a few times. The rearrangement uses TRBV20-1 and TRBJ1-1, with D perhaps matching TRBD1 (5 bases). Germline-derived CDR1 and CDR2 are DFQATT and SNEGSKA (reference sequence). The CDR3 spans 16 residues. V lost 1 base to trimming and J lost 1 base, with 16 bases between them. The CDR3 DNA follows: TGCAGTGCTAGAGGTGGGGTGTTCGGACAGAACACTGAAGCTTTCTTT. Protein: CSARGGVFGQNTEAFF.

Only a few counts were recorded for this clonotype. The chain has TRBV20-1 and TRBJ2-5; TRBD1 is a possible D gene (5 bases). The germline V and J ends were trimmed by 6 bases and 2 bases, with 13 bases remaining between them. This CDR3 contains 13 residues. The V gene's germline CDR1 is DFQATT and CDR2 SNEGSKA (reference sequence). CDR3 coding DNA: TGCAGTGCCAGGCTAGGGGTTCAAGAGACCCAGTACTTC. Its translation is CSARLGVQETQYF.

The chain uses TRBV4-3 and TRBJ1-2; 8 bases line up with TRBD1. The V gene's germline CDR1 is LGHNA and CDR2 YSLEER. CDR3 size: 15 residues. V dropped 3 bases and J dropped 8; count of bases not matched to a gene: 11. CDR3 nucleotide sequence: TGCGCCAGCAGCCACACTGCCCCCGACAGGGGCGGCTACACCTTC. Amino acid sequence: CASSHTAPDRGGYTF.

V and J are TRBV10-3 and TRBJ2-1; D unclear. Trimming stripped 4 bases from V and 6 bases from J, with 7 bases between. CDR1 ENHRY and CDR2 SYGVKD come from the germline V gene. This CDR3 contains 12 residues. The CDR3 loop is CAISASGNEQFF. CDR3 nucleotides: TGTGCCATCAGTGCGTCGGGCAATGAGCAGTTCTTC.

This clonotype was recorded a few times. The chain joins TRBV5-5 to TRBJ2-6; D is unresolved. The CDR3 length is 13 residues. The germline V and J ends were trimmed by 4 bases and 4 bases, with 6 bases remaining between them. Germline CDR1 and CDR2: SGHKS and YYEKEE (reference sequence). The CDR3 loop is CASSREGANVLTF. The CDR3, as DNA: TGTGCCAGCAGCCGAGAAGGGGCCAACGTCCTGACTTTC.

This clonotype was found a few times. The rearrangement uses TRBV20-1 and TRBJ1-4; D call uncertain. This CDR3 spans 14 amino acids. CDR1 is DFQATT, CDR2 SNEGSKA, per germline (reference sequence). V lost 6 bases, J lost 8 bases, and 19 bases lay in between. The CDR3 is CSAGLPAAGEKLFF. In DNA form, the CDR3 reads TGCAGTGCCGGACTGCCAGCCGCGGGGGAAAAACTGTTTTTT.

The rearrangement joins TRBV7-9 to TRBJ1-2; D remains ambiguous. The CDR3 runs to 13 residues. Germline V gene sequence: CDR1 SEHNR, CDR2 FQNEAQ (reference sequence). With 0 bases removed from V and 8 bases from J, the gap between germline ends came to 10 bases. The CDR3 DNA reads as TGTGCCAGCAGCTTAGCTTTAGTAGAGGGCTACACCTTC. This sequence encodes CASSLALVEGYTF.